This TCR beta chain was retrieved from a study of T cells in Graves' hyperthyroidism and ophthalmopathy. RNA transcripts were the template for amplifying TCR beta CDR3 regions. The HTBI primer set served for first-round RT-PCR of the TCR CDR3. TCRdb reprocessed the multiplex PCR reads via MiXCR and lists one record per CDR3 protein. The sample lists about 640,000 distinct CDR3 sequences, around 20% seen once, with about 35% in the top ten. In this sample, this clonotype turned up many times. Trimming took 3 bases from V and 6 from J, leaving 12 bases between them. The V gene's germline CDR1 is KGHDR and CDR2 SFDVKD. This CDR3 comprises 14 residues.

This receptor was identified in a young man with Graves' ophthalmopathy. Material for sequencing was blood. The rearrangement links TRBV24-1 to TRBJ2-3, with unresolved D. DNA of the CDR3: TGTGCCACCAGTGATCCTACAAGTATGGATACGCAGTATTTT. The encoded protein is CATSDPTSMDTQYF.